This T cell receptor beta chain is from a study of T cell repertoires in ileal Crohn's disease. Study-level information: All patients had surgery for stricturing (about 60%) or penetrating (around 39%) disease. Study observations and caveats: Clonality above 26.8% at surgery always came with endoscopic recurrence.

This clone was found once. Its antigen is undetermined. V was pared by 4 bases and J by 0 bases, with 9 bases between. Germline-derived CDR1 and CDR2 are MNHEY and SMNVEV (reference sequence). This CDR3 comprises 14 residues. Repertoires were generated with immunoSEQ multiplex PCR, while TCRdb's copy carries only in-frame clones and drops some. This sample carries more than 15,000 clones, 76% of them seen once, and the ten largest clones take around 4.2%. Noted time point: inflamed ileum from the surgical specimen. Adults with ileal or ileocolonic Crohn's disease and an indication for resection were eligible.

The TCR was taken from an adult with Crohn's disease. This rearrangement joins TRBV27 to TRBJ1-2, with a tentative D call TRBD1 (5 bases). The sample taken for sequencing was ileal tissue. The CDR3, as DNA: TGTGCCAGCAGTTCCGGGACTCCTAACTATGGCTACACCTTC. Translated: CASSSGTPNYGYTF.